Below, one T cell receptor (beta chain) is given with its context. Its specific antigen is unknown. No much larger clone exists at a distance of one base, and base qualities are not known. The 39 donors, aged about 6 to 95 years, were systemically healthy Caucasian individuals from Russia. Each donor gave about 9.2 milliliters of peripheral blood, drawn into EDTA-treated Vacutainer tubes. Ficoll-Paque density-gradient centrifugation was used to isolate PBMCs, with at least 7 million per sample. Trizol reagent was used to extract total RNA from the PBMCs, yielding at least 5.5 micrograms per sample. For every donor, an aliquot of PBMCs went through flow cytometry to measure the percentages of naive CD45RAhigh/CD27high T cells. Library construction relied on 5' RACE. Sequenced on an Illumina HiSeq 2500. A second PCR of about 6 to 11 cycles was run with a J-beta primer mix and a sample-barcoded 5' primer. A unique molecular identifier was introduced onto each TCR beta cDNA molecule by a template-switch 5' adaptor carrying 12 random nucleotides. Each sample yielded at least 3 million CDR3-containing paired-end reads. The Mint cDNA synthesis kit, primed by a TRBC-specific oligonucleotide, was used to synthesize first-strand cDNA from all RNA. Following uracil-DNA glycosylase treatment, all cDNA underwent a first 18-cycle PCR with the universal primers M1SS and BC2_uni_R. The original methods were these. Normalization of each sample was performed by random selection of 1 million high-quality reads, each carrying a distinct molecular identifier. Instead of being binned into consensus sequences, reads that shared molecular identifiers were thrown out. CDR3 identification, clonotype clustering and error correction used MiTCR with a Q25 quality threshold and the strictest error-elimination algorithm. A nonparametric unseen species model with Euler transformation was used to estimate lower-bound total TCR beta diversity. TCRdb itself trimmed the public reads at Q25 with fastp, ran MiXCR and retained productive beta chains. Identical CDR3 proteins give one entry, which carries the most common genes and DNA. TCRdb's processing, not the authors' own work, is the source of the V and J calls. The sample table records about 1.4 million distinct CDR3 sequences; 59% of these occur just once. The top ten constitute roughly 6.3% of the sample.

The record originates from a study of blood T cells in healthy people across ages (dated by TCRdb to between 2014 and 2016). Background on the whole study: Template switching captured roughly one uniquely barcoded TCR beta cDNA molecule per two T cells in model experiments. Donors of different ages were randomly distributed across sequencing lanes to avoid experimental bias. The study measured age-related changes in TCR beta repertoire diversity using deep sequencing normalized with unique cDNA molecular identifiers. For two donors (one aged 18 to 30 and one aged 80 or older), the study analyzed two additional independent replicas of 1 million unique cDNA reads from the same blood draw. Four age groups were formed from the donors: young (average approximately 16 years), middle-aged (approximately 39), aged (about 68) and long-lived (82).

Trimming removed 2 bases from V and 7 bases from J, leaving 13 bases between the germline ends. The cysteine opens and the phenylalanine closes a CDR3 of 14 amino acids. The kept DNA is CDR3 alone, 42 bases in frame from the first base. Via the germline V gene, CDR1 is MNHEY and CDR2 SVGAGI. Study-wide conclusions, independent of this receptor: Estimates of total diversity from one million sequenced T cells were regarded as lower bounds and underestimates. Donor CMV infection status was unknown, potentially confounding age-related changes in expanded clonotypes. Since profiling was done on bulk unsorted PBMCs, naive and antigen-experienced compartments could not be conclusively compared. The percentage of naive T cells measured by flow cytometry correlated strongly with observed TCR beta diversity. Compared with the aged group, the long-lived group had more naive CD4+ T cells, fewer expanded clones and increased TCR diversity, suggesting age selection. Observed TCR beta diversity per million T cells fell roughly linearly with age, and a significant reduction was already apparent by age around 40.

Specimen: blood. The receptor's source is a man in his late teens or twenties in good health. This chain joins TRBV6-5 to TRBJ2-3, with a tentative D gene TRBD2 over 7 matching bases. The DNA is TGTGCCAGCAGTTACCGGGGGGCGGTAAATACGCAGTATTTT. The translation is CASSYRGAVNTQYF.